This T cell receptor (beta chain) was sequenced for a study of cytomegalovirus exposure and HLA in healthy donors. The wider study: A previous analysis identified approximately 110 million unique TCR beta sequences derived from roughly 190 million T cells. Study findings and constraints: Earlier findings revealed that most TCR beta V segments proved productive either about 87% or about 30% of the time. Analysis was carried out at a later point, and it linked a missense DCLRE1C variant to TCR beta V- and J-gene trimming. Later analysis indicated greater clonal expansion among HLA-associated TCR beta chains than among equally common other chains.

Regarding this clone: The antigen is unknown.

PCR involved 60 Vbeta and 13 Jbeta primers. Assay: immunoSEQ multiplex PCR; the TCRdb copy retains only in-frame clones and omits some. The sample contains approximately 190,000 clones, 84% of which appear only once. CDR3 size: 13 residues. Trimming took 7 bases from V and 0 from J, leaving 7 bases between them. Looked up from germline, CDR1 is SNHLY and CDR2 is FYNNEI. Sequenced: PBMCs. This chain links TRBV2 with TRBJ1-5; D gene uncertain. This TCR was sampled from a woman in her fifties or sixties in good health and CMV-seropositive. This CDR3 is CASKEDSNQPQHF. In nucleotides, the CDR3 is TGTGCCAGCAAAGAGGATAGCAATCAGCCCCAGCATTTT.